This passage covers 21 T cell receptor beta chains from one sample sequenced in a study of T-cell memory formation after mild COVID-19. Each CDR3 protein gets one entry after TCRdb re-called the 5' RACE reads with MiXCR. The repertoire holds about 340,000 distinct CDR3 sequences, with 20% to 25% as singletons. The source material was PBMCs or a T cell subset sorted from them (not recorded which). Receptors originate from a man aged 18 to 29 who had mild COVID-19 (a few samples of this study predate the infection). Cell type and time point are not known.

This clonotype appeared once. This chain uses TRBV2 with TRBJ2-6; D is uncertain. The V end was cut by 8 bases, the J end by 0 bases, with 8 bases between. This CDR3 contains 14 residues. Germline V CDR1 and CDR2: SNHLY, FYNNEI. DNA for the CDR3: TGTGCCAGCCAACAGAACTCTGGGGCCAACGTCCTGACTTTC. Its translation is CASQQNSGANVLTF.

The chain is built from TRBV19 and TRBJ1-5; no firm D call. Germline values: CDR1 LNHDA, CDR2 SQIVND (reference sequence). Trimming stripped 3 bases from V and 7 bases from J, with 16 bases between. This CDR3 is 15 amino acids long. CDR3 loop: CASSMKGLSGQPQHF. The CDR3 DNA follows: TGTGCCAGTAGTATGAAAGGTCTTTCCGGGCAGCCCCAGCATTTT.

V usage is TRBV6-1 and J usage is TRBJ2-7, with a possible D match to TRBD1 (6 bases). Trimming took off 5 bases at V and 6 bases at J, with 17 bases between the two ends. Germline V gene data show CDR1 as MNHNS and CDR2 as SASEGT. This CDR3 comprises 14 residues. DNA for the CDR3: TGTGCCAGCAGTCCCCAGGGGCCCTCTGGCGAGCAGTACGTC. Protein: CASSPQGPSGEQYV.

This clonotype was counted between two and nine times. The chain employs TRBV2 and TRBJ2-7; a possible D gene is TRBD2 (6 bases). Trimming removed 9 bases at V and 8 bases at J, with 23 bases between. CDR1 and CDR2 (germline): SNHLY, FYNNEI. The CDR3 spans 14 residues. The CDR3 region has the DNA TGTGCCAGTTCCCGACGGGGTTCGGGGGAGAAGCAGTACGTC. It is translated as CASSRRGSGEKQYV.

The table lists this clonotype with a few counts. The chain uses TRBV5-6 and TRBJ2-7; D is unclear. The V gene lost 0 bases and the J gene lost 6 bases, with 13 bases spanning the gap. This CDR3 is 14 amino acids long. Germline V gene lookup returns CDR1 SGHDT and CDR2 YYEEEE. CDR3 in amino acids: CASSLETSRREQYF. Here the CDR3 DNA reads TGTGCCAGCAGCTTGGAGACAAGCCGCCGCGAGCAGTACTTC.

The chain is built from TRBV6-5 and TRBJ2-7, with D unclear. The length of the CDR3 is 13 residues. Germline CDR1 and CDR2: MNHEY and SVGAGI. Trimming removed 8 bases at V and 7 bases at J, with 18 bases between. CDR3 sequence (DNA): TGTGCCAGCGGAATCACAACCCCGAGGGAGCAGTACTTC. Its protein product is CASGITTPREQYF.

This clonotype occurred a few times. The J gene is TRBJ1-4, the V gene TRBV5-1; 8 bases agree with TRBD1. The CDR3 has 15 residues. CDR1 is SGHRS and CDR2 is YFSETQ in the germline V gene. With V trimmed by 0 bases and J by 8 bases, 6 bases remained unmatched. The CDR3 region is CASSLEGTGEEKLFF. CDR3 nucleotides: TGCGCCAGCAGCTTGGAGGGGACAGGTGAAGAAAAACTGTTTTTT.

This clonotype has a count of ten or more. The V gene is TRBV6-2 or TRBV6-3, the J gene TRBJ2-2; tentative D call: TRBD2 (5 bases). There are 14 residues in the CDR3. Looked up from germline, CDR1 is MNHEY and CDR2 is SVGEGT. V gave up 11 bases and J gave up 4 bases, with 17 bases separating them. DNA for the CDR3: TGTGCCGCCTCCGGGGTGACCGGCACCGGGGAGCTGTTTTTT. It codes for CAASGVTGTGELFF.

The V gene is TRBV23-1, the J gene TRBJ2-5; either TRBD1 or TRBD2 may supply D (6 bases each). TRBV23-1 has ORF status, its function being uncertain. The V end was cut by 3 bases, the J end by 5 bases, with 13 bases between. This CDR3 has 14 amino acids. The CDR3 is CASSHRGLGETQYF. As DNA, the CDR3 is TGCGCCAGCAGTCATCGGGGGCTCGGCGAGACCCAGTACTTC.

The chain has TRBV7-9 and TRBJ1-2; D not certain. V lost 4 bases and J 8 bases, leaving 8 bases between the germline ends. Germline loops: CDR1 SEHNR, CDR2 FQNEAQ (reference sequence). The CDR3 is made up of 11 amino acids. DNA of the CDR3: TGTGCCAGCAGCTCAGACTGGGGCTACACCTTC. Translated: CASSSDWGYTF.

The chain joins TRBV7-9 to TRBJ2-7; 11 bases agree with TRBD1. In germline, CDR1 is SEHNR, CDR2 FQNEAQ (reference sequence). V lost 3 bases and J lost 6; bases outside the gene matches: 7. The CDR3 runs 15 residues. In DNA form, the CDR3 reads TGTGCCAGCAGCTTGGGACAGGGGGAGTCTGGCGAGCAGTACGTC. Translation: CASSLGQGESGEQYV.

V and J are TRBV6-6 and TRBJ2-5; D not resolved. Trimming removed 7 bases at V and 5 bases at J, with 11 bases between. This CDR3 has 12 residues. Germline values: CDR1 MNHNY, CDR2 SVGAGI (reference sequence). Here the CDR3 DNA reads TGTGCCAGCACTCTACTCGGGGAGACCCAGTACTTC. It is translated as CASTLLGETQYF.

The CDR3 loop reads CASSQEHPGQGYGYTF. CDR3 DNA: TGCGCCAGCAGCCAAGAACATCCGGGACAGGGCTATGGCTACACCTTC. The chain has TRBV4-3 and TRBJ1-2; 9 positions agree with TRBD1. Germline values: CDR1 LGHNA, CDR2 YSLEER. V gave up 0 bases and J gave up 4 bases; unmatched junction bases: 6. The CDR3 runs to 16 residues.

In its sample, this clonotype was seen a few times. In nucleotides, the CDR3 is TGTGCCAGCAGCTTGCTAGCGGGGGGGCCTTACGAGCAGTACTTC. Its translation is CASSLLAGGPYEQYF. The genes are TRBV11-2 and TRBJ2-7, with 12 bases aligning to TRBD2. J was trimmed by 4 bases and V by 3 bases; bases with no gene match: 4. CDR1 SGHAT and CDR2 FQNNGV come from the germline V gene. The CDR3 consists of 15 residues.

The genes are TRBV21-1 and TRBJ2-2; the table's D gene call, TRBD1, was not cross checked with the DNA. TRBV21-1 is termed a pseudogene. The CDR3 length is 16 residues. CDR3 sequence reads: CASSKKRAGWTGELFF. The CDR3 DNA is TGTGCCAGCAGCAAAAAAAGGGCAGGGTGGACCGGGGAGCTGTTTTTT.

The V gene is TRBV7-9, the J gene TRBJ1-1; D is undetermined. V lost 4 bases, J lost 4 bases, and 13 bases lay in between. CDR1 is SEHNR and CDR2 is FQNEAQ in the germline V gene (reference sequence). The CDR3 runs to 14 residues. The CDR3 nucleotides are TGTGCCAGCAGCTCTTTGAGGTTGGCCACTGAAGCTTTCTTT. This codes for CASSSLRLATEAFF.

This sequence joins TRBV9 and TRBJ2-3; 7 nucleotides agree with TRBD1. The germline CDR1 and CDR2 sequences are SGDLS and YYNGEE. The CDR3 extends over 16 amino acids. The ends lost 3 bases at V and 6 bases at J; junction bases unmatched: 13. CDR3 in amino acids: CASSAGQELTKDTQYF. CDR3 nucleotides: TGTGCCAGCAGCGCCGGACAGGAACTTACGAAGGATACGCAGTATTTT.

The chain is built from TRBV6-2 or TRBV6-3 and TRBJ1-2; D is ambiguous. CDR3 length: 12 residues. Germline loops: CDR1 MNHEY, CDR2 SVGEGT. V was trimmed by 1 base and J by 2 bases, leaving 2 bases between them. The CDR3 loop is CASSYFNYGYTF. DNA of the CDR3: TGTGCCAGCAGTTACTTCAACTATGGCTACACCTTC.

This clonotype was detected only a few times. The rearrangement joins TRBV20-1 to TRBJ2-7; 14 bases line up with TRBD2. There are 15 residues in the CDR3. With V trimmed by 4 bases and J by 3 bases, 5 bases remained unmatched. CDR1 and CDR2 from the germline V gene are DFQATT and SNEGSKA (reference sequence). The CDR3 DNA reads TGCAGTGCTATGGGACTAGCGGGGGCCGGCTACGAGCAGTACGTC. It is translated as CSAMGLAGAGYEQYV.

The V gene is TRBV3-1, the J gene TRBJ2-3; the D is unclear. The CDR3 totals 14 residues. From germline, CDR1 is LGHDT and CDR2 YNNKEL (reference sequence). Trimming stripped 1 base from V and 8 bases from J, with 13 bases between. CDR3 DNA: TGTGCCAGCAGCCAAGTTCGATCCTCAGCTACGCAGTATTTT. Translating it yields CASSQVRSSATQYF.

The chain recombines TRBV24-1 with TRBJ2-3, with D perhaps being TRBD1 or TRBD2 (5 bases each). CDR1 KGHDR and CDR2 SFDVKD come from the germline V gene. The CDR3 is 14 amino acids. Deletions cut 3 bases from V and 1 base from J, with 7 bases between. CDR3 DNA sequence: TGTGCCACCAGTGATCCGGGGCGCACAGATACGCAGTATTTT. It specifies CATSDPGRTDTQYF.